Listed here is a single T cell receptor beta chain. Its antigen is as yet unknown. Other DNA sequences within the sample encode an identical CDR3. Profiling relied on immunoSEQ multiplex PCR, and the TCRdb table lists in-frame clones only, not all of them. This table has 85,000 to 100,000 clones, about 90% appearing once. This CDR3 spans 16 amino acids. Germline V gene data show CDR1 as SGHTA and CDR2 as FQGNSA. The V gene end was trimmed by 5 bases and the J gene end by 0 bases; junction bases not matched to a gene: 7. This sample is drawn from a study of OX40 agonist ivuxolimab in advanced cancers. Broader study findings: The CD4+ and CD8+ T cells in the blood had expanded clonally by week 6 at 0.1 to 3.0 mg/kg. Expanded peripheral T cells had an undetermined antigen specificity.

The J gene is TRBJ1-3, the V gene TRBV7-2; 7 bases fit TRBD1. The sample consisted of CD4+ or CD8+ T cells sorted from blood, taken in a trial of the OX40 agonist ivuxolimab. This receptor was taken from an adult with an advanced solid tumor such as melanoma, head and neck, liver or kidney cancer. The CDR3 here is CASSLRTGSSGNTIYF. The DNA of the CDR3 is TGTGCCAGCAGCCTACGGACAGGAAGCTCTGGAAACACCATATATTTT.